What follows are 32 T cell receptor beta chains derived from one specimen sequenced in a study of blood T cell repertoires in COVID-19. TCRdb keeps only in-frame clones here, not all; method: immunoSEQ multiplex PCR. The data show 60,000 to 65,000 clones, around four fifths seen once. Input material: peripheral blood. All receptors come from a human donor in a cohort sampled during active COVID-19.

The chain recombines TRBV7-2 with TRBJ2-7; 8 bases are a match to TRBD2. The germline V gene encodes CDR1 SGHTA and CDR2 FQGNSA. This CDR3 contains 16 residues. V was pared by 4 bases and J by 2 bases, with 10 bases of the junction left unmatched. Here the CDR3 reads CASSYTPGTRTYEQYF. DNA of the CDR3: TGTGCCAGCAGCTACACCCCCGGGACTAGGACCTACGAGCAGTACTTC. Full variable domain (rest looked up from reference TRBV7-2 and TRBJ2-7): GAGVSQSPSNKVTEKGKDVELRCDPISGHTALYWYRQSLGQGLEFLIYFQGNSAPDKSGLPSDRFSAERTGGSVSTLTIQRTQQEDSAVYLCASSYTPGTRTYEQYFGPGTRLTVT.

The V gene is TRBV27, the J gene TRBJ2-1; the D gene is possibly TRBD2 (6 bases). In germline, CDR1 is MNHEY, CDR2 SMNVEV (reference sequence). The CDR3 runs 12 residues. V lost 6 bases and J lost 7, with 10 bases in between. The CDR3 DNA reads as TGTGCCAGCAGCGCGACTAGAAATGAGCAGTTCTTC. Translated: CASSATRNEQFF.

V is TRBV20-1 and J is TRBJ2-1; 7 bases fit TRBD2. Germline V gene sequence: CDR1 DFQATT, CDR2 SNEGSKA (reference sequence). V trimming: 4 bases; J trimming: 0 bases; junction bases outside the gene matches: 6. CDR3 length: 15 amino acids. The chain's CDR3 is CSATETSDSYNEQFF. CDR3 nucleotide sequence: TGCAGTGCTACTGAAACTAGCGACTCCTACAATGAGCAGTTCTTC.

This clone was found a few times. The CDR3 is CASSSYGNTEAFF. The DNA for the CDR3 is TGTGCCAGCAGTTCCTACGGGAACACTGAAGCTTTCTTT. The chain has TRBV27 and TRBJ1-1; no clear D. CDR1 is MNHEY and CDR2 is SMNVEV in the germline V gene (reference sequence). This CDR3 spans 13 amino acids. Trimming took off 4 bases at V and 1 base at J, with 7 bases between the two ends.

The gene calls are TRBV5-1 and TRBJ2-1; 8 bases are a match to TRBD2. The V and J ends lost 3 bases and 8 bases, in that order; junction bases with no gene match: 10. CDR1 and CDR2 (germline): SGHRS, YFSETQ. The CDR3 totals 15 residues. The CDR3, as DNA: TGCGCCAGCAGCTGGAGCGGGGGACGGGTCGATGAGCAGTTCTTC. This codes for CASSWSGGRVDEQFF.

The gene calls are TRBV5-6 and TRBJ2-7; 7 bases fit TRBD2. Germline V gene lookup returns CDR1 SGHDT and CDR2 YYEEEE. V shed 2 bases and J 1 base; nucleotides not matched to a gene: 15. This CDR3 comprises 18 residues. CDR3 residues: CASSFPPQSGVLSYEQYF. The CDR3 DNA is TGTGCCAGCAGCTTTCCCCCCCAAAGCGGGGTTTTGTCCTACGAGCAGTACTTC.

This chain uses TRBV29-1 with TRBJ1-2; a weak D match, TRBD1 (5 bases). From germline, CDR1 is SQVTM and CDR2 ANQGSEA. The CDR3 consists of 14 residues. Trimming took off 1 base at V and 3 bases at J, with 12 bases between the two ends. In DNA form, the CDR3 reads TGCAGCGTTGAAGTAGGAGGGGCCCACTATGGCTACACCTTC. This sequence encodes CSVEVGGAHYGYTF. The full variable domain, its missing parts supplied by reference TRBV29-1 and TRBJ1-2, is SAVISQKPSRDICQRGTSLTIQCQVDSQVTMMFWYRQQPGQSLTLIATANQGSEATYESGFVIDKFPISRPNLTFSTLTVSNMSPEDSSIYLCSVEVGGAHYGYTFGSGTRLTVV.

This sequence joins TRBV14 and TRBJ2-2, with D possibly TRBD1 on 5 matching bases. Trimming pared 8 bases from V and 9 bases from J, leaving 16 bases between. This CDR3 contains 13 residues. CDR1 and CDR2 from the germline V gene are SGHDN and FVKESK. The chain's CDR3 is CASSLGALRELFF. CDR3 nucleotide sequence: TGTGCCAGCTCCCTAGGGGCCCTCAGGGAGCTGTTTTTT.

This chain connects TRBV18 to TRBJ2-1; 14 bases are a match to TRBD2. The CDR3 covers 13 residues. Germline CDR1 and CDR2: KGHSH and LQKENI. Losses at the gene ends were 8 bases for V and 9 bases for J; bases not matched to a gene: 3. The CDR3 sequence is CASPGTSGSEQFF. In DNA form, the CDR3 reads TGTGCCAGCCCCGGGACTAGCGGGAGTGAGCAGTTCTTC.

The chain combines TRBV28 with TRBJ2-5, with D possibly being TRBD2 (5 bases). CDR3 length: 13 residues. The ends were cut back, 2 bases at V and 7 bases at J, with 11 bases in the middle. Germline V CDR1 and CDR2: MDHEN, SYDVKM. The CDR3 is CASSLTRERTQYF. The CDR3 DNA reads as TGTGCCAGCAGTTTAACTAGAGAGCGGACCCAGTACTTC.

J is TRBJ2-1 and V is TRBV11-3; 9 bases map to TRBD1. The CDR3 is 15 amino acids. V was clipped by 6 bases and J by 8 bases; unmatched bases: 11. The germline gives CDR1 SGHNT, CDR2 YENEEA. The chain's CDR3 is CASSYSGDRADEQFF. DNA for the CDR3: TGTGCCAGCAGTTACTCCGGGGACAGGGCCGATGAGCAGTTCTTC.

This clone appeared a single time. V gene TRBV19 combines with J gene TRBJ2-2; D perhaps matches TRBD2 (6 bases). The CDR3 contains 13 residues. Germline V gives CDR1 LNHDA, CDR2 SQIVND (reference sequence). Deletions cut 11 bases from V and 3 bases from J, with 13 bases between. CDR3 amino acids: CAGRGLDTGELFF. The CDR3 DNA sequence: TGTGCCGGGCGGGGATTGGACACCGGGGAGCTGTTTTTT.

This clone appeared once. The chain combines TRBV5-8 with TRBJ2-3, with 10 bases matching TRBD2. V dropped 3 bases and J dropped 9; count of bases not matched to a gene: 13. CDR3 length equals 16 residues. Germline CDR1 SGHTS, CDR2 YDEGEE. The CDR3 spells CASSSRLAGLPGTQYF. As DNA, the CDR3 is TGTGCCAGCAGCTCCCGACTAGCGGGTCTTCCCGGCACGCAGTATTTT.

The gene calls are TRBV3-1 (or the pseudogene TRBV3-2) and TRBJ1-1; D ambiguous. CDR1 LGHDT and CDR2 YNNKEL come from the germline V gene (reference sequence). V lost 4 bases to trimming and J lost 0 bases, with 6 bases between them. The CDR3 spans 13 residues. In nucleotides, the CDR3 is TGTGCCAGCAGCCCACTATTGAACACTGAAGCTTTCTTT. It encodes CASSPLLNTEAFF.

This clone showed up just once. The chain recombines TRBV7-3 with TRBJ2-6; 12 bases are a match to TRBD1. V dropped 3 bases and J dropped 4; count of bases not matched to a gene: 10. The CDR3 totals 19 residues. Germline CDR1 SGHTA, CDR2 FQGTGA. The CDR3 loop reads CASSFLPGQGALGANVLTF. The CDR3 DNA reads as TGTGCCAGCAGCTTCCTGCCGGGACAGGGGGCTTTAGGGGCCAACGTCCTGACTTTC.

This sequence joins TRBV19 and TRBJ1-3; D gene uncertain. Germline CDR1 is LNHDA and CDR2 is SQIVND (reference sequence). Trimming took 5 bases from V and 0 from J, leaving 11 bases between them. CDR3 size: 15 residues. The CDR3 DNA reads TGTGCCAGTAGTGTGGAAGGGAGCTCTGGAAACACCATATATTTT. This codes for CASSVEGSSGNTIYF. Full variable domain (outside the CDR3, taken from reference TRBV19 and TRBJ1-3): DGGITQSPKYLFRKEGQNVTLSCEQNLNHDAMYWYRQDPGQGLRLIYYSQIVNDFQKGDIAEGYSVSREKKESFPLTVTSAQKNPTAFYLCASSVEGSSGNTIYFGEGSWLTVV.

The chain combines TRBV3-1 (or the pseudogene TRBV3-2) with TRBJ2-1; TRBD2 agrees at 14 bases. J lost 4 bases, V lost 4 bases, and 6 bases had no gene match. The CDR3 has 17 residues. Per the germline V gene, CDR1 is LGHDT and CDR2 is YNNKEL (reference sequence). CDR3 coding DNA: TGTGCCAGCAGCCCGCGACGACTAGCGGGAGGGTACAATGAGCAGTTCTTC. Its translation: CASSPRRLAGGYNEQFF.

The gene calls are TRBV29-1 and TRBJ2-7; 8 positions match TRBD1. J gave up 7 bases and V 5 bases, and 10 bases lay outside the gene matches. The CDR3 is 13 residues long. From germline, CDR1 is SQVTM and CDR2 ANQGSEA. The CDR3 DNA reads TGCAGCGTTACCGGGACAGGTTTGGCTGAGCAGTACTTC. Its translation: CSVTGTGLAEQYF.

V is TRBV5-4 and J is TRBJ1-2; weak D call: TRBD1 (6 bases). V lost 0 bases and J 2 bases, leaving 11 bases between the germline ends. Germline-derived CDR1 and CDR2 are SGHNT and YYREEE (reference sequence). There are 15 residues in the CDR3. The DNA for the CDR3 is TGTGCCAGCAGCTTGGCCACAGGGACAAACTATGGCTACACCTTC. Protein product: CASSLATGTNYGYTF.

The V gene is TRBV6-2 or TRBV6-3, the J gene TRBJ2-1; D is unclear. Per the germline V gene, CDR1 is MNHEY and CDR2 is SVGEGT. This CDR3 spans 13 amino acids. V shed 4 bases and J shed 1 base, with 5 bases lying between them. This chain's CDR3 is CASSSVSYNEQFF. For the CDR3, the DNA is TGTGCCAGCAGTTCCGTTTCCTACAATGAGCAGTTCTTC.

CDR3 amino acids: CASSSQGVGYTF. The CDR3 nucleotides are TGTGCCAGCAGCTCACAGGGGGTTGGCTACACCTTC. This chain links TRBV7-9 with TRBJ1-2; 8 bases are shared with TRBD1. Trimming cost V 4 bases and J 7 bases; bases outside gene matches: 2. The CDR3 consists of 12 residues. Germline CDR1 reads SEHNR; CDR2 reads FQNEAQ (reference sequence). The variable domain in full, completed from reference TRBV7-9 and TRBJ1-2, reads DTGVSQNPRHKITKRGQNVTFRCDPISEHNRLYWYRQTLGQGPEFLTYFQNEAQLEKSRLLSDRFSAERPKGSFSTLEIQRTEQGDSAMYLCASSSQGVGYTFGSGTRLTVV.

This rearrangement joins TRBV5-8 to TRBJ2-5; D unclear. Looked up from germline, CDR1 is SGHTS and CDR2 is YDEGEE. CDR3 length: 13 residues. Trimming took 1 base from V and 5 from J, leaving 9 bases between them. DNA of the CDR3: TGTGCCAGCAGCTTGCCCTACCGGGAGACCCAGTACTTC. This sequence encodes CASSLPYRETQYF.

DNA for the CDR3: TGTGCCAGCAGTTTTCTGGACAGGGAGCAAAATGGCTACACCTTC. Encoded protein: CASSFLDREQNGYTF. The chain recombines TRBV28 with TRBJ1-2; 8 nucleotides align to TRBD1. Germline V CDR1 and CDR2: MDHEN, SYDVKM. With 3 bases clipped from V and 6 bases from J, the junction kept 9 bases outside the gene matches. This CDR3 comprises 15 residues.

The J gene is TRBJ1-6, the V gene TRBV30, with TRBD1 identical over 7 bases. The V gene end was trimmed by 5 bases and the J gene end by 6 bases; junction bases not matched to a gene: 4. CDR1 and CDR2 (germline): GTSNPN, SVGIG (reference sequence). CDR3 length: 13 amino acids. CDR3 bases: TGTGCCTGGCGCCGGGACAGTAATTCACCCCTCCACTTT. As protein: CAWRRDSNSPLHF.

The rearrangement links TRBV27 to TRBJ2-5; D is possibly TRBD2 (5 bases). Trimming stripped 2 bases from V and 1 base from J, with 8 bases between. Germline loops: CDR1 MNHEY, CDR2 SMNVEV (reference sequence). This CDR3 region has 14 residues. The CDR3 here is CASSLNGIQETQYF. Written as DNA, the CDR3 is TGTGCCAGCAGTTTAAACGGGATCCAAGAGACCCAGTACTTC.

The chain has TRBV30 and TRBJ1-1; D is unresolved. CDR3 length equals 12 residues. Trimming removed 4 bases at V and 1 base at J, with 7 bases between. Germline CDR1 and CDR2: GTSNPN and SVGIG (reference sequence). The CDR3 nucleotides read TGTGCCTGGAATCCCAGGAACACTGAAGCTTTCTTT. Translating it yields CAWNPRNTEAFF.

This clone was seen just once. This chain connects TRBV2 to TRBJ2-3, with 8 nucleotides matching TRBD1. V was clipped by 6 bases and J by 3 bases; unmatched bases: 11. This CDR3 is 16 amino acids long. From germline, CDR1 is SNHLY and CDR2 FYNNEI. The CDR3 loop is CASRGGQGRGTDTQYF. CDR3 sequence (DNA): TGTGCCAGCAGGGGAGGACAGGGAAGAGGTACAGATACGCAGTATTTT.

In its sample, this clone was seen once. The chain uses TRBV3-1 (or the pseudogene TRBV3-2) and TRBJ2-5; D is uncertain. The ends were cut back, 1 base at V and 5 bases at J, with 5 bases in the middle. The CDR3 contains 12 residues. Germline CDR1 is LGHDT and CDR2 is YNNKEL (reference sequence). In nucleotides, the CDR3 is TGTGCCAGCAGCCAAGCCTTGGAGACCCAGTACTTC. This sequence encodes CASSQALETQYF.

The J gene is TRBJ1-5, the V gene TRBV12-3 or TRBV12-4; TRBD1 aligns across 7 bases. The CDR3 contains 13 residues. V lost 8 bases, J lost 4 bases, and 5 bases stayed unmatched. The CDR3 loop is CASVSGGNQPQHF. The CDR3, as DNA: TGTGCCAGCGTTTCAGGGGGGAATCAGCCCCAGCATTTT.

The V and J genes are TRBV6-5 and TRBJ1-5; 7 nucleotides line up with TRBD1. Per germline, CDR1 MNHEY and CDR2 SVGAGI. With 6 bases clipped from V and 3 bases from J, the junction kept 8 bases outside the gene matches. CDR3 size: 15 residues. DNA of the CDR3: TGTGCCAGCAGACCTTACGGGACAGTCAATCAGCCCCAGCATTTT. Translating it yields CASRPYGTVNQPQHF.

The chain has TRBV23-1 and TRBJ2-4, with 9 positions matching TRBD1. TRBV23-1 falls under the ORF class, with uncertain function. This CDR3 has 14 amino acids. J was trimmed by 4 bases and V by 6 bases; bases with no gene match: 4. The CDR3 region has the DNA TGCGCCAGCAGCCCGGACAGGGGAAAAAACATTCAGTACTTC. Translating gives CASSPDRGKNIQYF.

This clone was recorded only once. This sequence joins TRBV3-1 (or the pseudogene TRBV3-2) and TRBJ1-5; D unclear. The germline V gene has CDR1 LGHDT and CDR2 YNNKEL (reference sequence). V gave up 7 bases and J gave up 0 bases, with 13 bases separating them. The CDR3 contains 15 residues. The CDR3 DNA follows: TGTGCCAGCACCAGTACACCTGATAGCAATCAGCCCCAGCATTTT. Protein product: CASTSTPDSNQPQHF.